The entry that follows covers one TCR beta chain sequence. Its antigen is not known. This sample is drawn from a study of T cells after yellow fever vaccination. Turning to the study itself: Fractions low in cell number were prepared with SMART-Seq v4 Ultra Low Input.

Trimming took 6 bases from V and 6 from J; bases not matched to a gene: 7. The CDR3 is 13 residues long. Germline-derived CDR1 and CDR2 are SGHTA and FQGNSA. Production of TCR cDNA was by 5'RACE template switching, which also added a universal primer site and UMIs. A single record per CDR3 protein comes from TCRdb applying MiXCR to the 5' RACE reads. The sample holds roughly 320,000 distinct CDR3 sequences; approximately 11% are singletons and the top ten take about 3%. Whole-study results and caveats: Clonotypes shared by both compartments, CD4 and CD8, made up a small share.

This clonotype was sampled from a man between 18 and 35 years old who received the YFV17D yellow fever vaccine. J is TRBJ2-7 and V is TRBV7-2; 8 positions match TRBD1. Sequencing used CD4+ T cells sorted from PBMCs, obtained 45 days after the yellow fever booster vaccination. The CDR3, as DNA: TGTGCCAGCAGGACATCGGGACAGGTCGAGCAGTACGTC. Its translation: CASRTSGQVEQYV.